One sample yielded the 9 T cell receptor beta chains listed below, sequenced in a study of identical twins. TCRdb used MiXCR to reprocess the 5' RACE reads, holding one entry per CDR3 protein. There are hundreds of thousands of distinct CDR3 sequences in the sample; roughly 7% occur only once, and 3.6% lies in the top ten. These data are also associated with another study on yellow fever vaccine responses in identical twins.

The sequencing sample was made of memory (CD45RO+) T cells sorted from blood. The receptors were gathered from a woman under 30 in good health.

This clonotype showed up just a few times. The CDR3 bases are TGCGCCAGCAGAGACAGCGGGGGCGGGGAGCTGTTTTTT. Translating it yields CASRDSGGGELFF. The chain has TRBV10-2 and TRBJ2-2, with TRBD2 matching 8 bases. The CDR3 consists of 13 residues. Germline CDR1 and CDR2: WSHSY and SAAADI. V was clipped by 6 bases and J by 7 bases; unmatched bases: 4.

This clonotype was counted many times. CDR3 sequence reads: CASSSSGTGVSPLHF. In DNA, the CDR3 is TGTGCCAGCAGCTCCTCTGGGACAGGGGTTTCACCCCTCCACTTT. The rearrangement links TRBV14 to TRBJ1-6, with 10 bases fitting TRBD1. Trimming at V came to 5 bases and at J to 9 bases, leaving 7 bases not matched to a gene. The length of the CDR3 is 15 residues. Germline CDR1 is SGHDN and CDR2 is FVKESK.

This clonotype was observed a handful of times. The V gene is TRBV9, the J gene TRBJ2-1; 8 nucleotides match TRBD1. Looked up from germline, CDR1 is SGDLS and CDR2 is YYNGEE. The V gene end was trimmed by 4 bases and the J gene end by 7 bases; junction bases not matched to a gene: 10. This CDR3 comprises 15 residues. In nucleotides, the CDR3 is TGTGCCAGCAGCCCTCACCCGGACAGGGTAAATGAGCAGTTCTTC. This encodes CASSPHPDRVNEQFF. The complete variable domain, with remaining parts taken from reference TRBV9 and TRBJ2-1, reads DSGVTQTPKHLITATGQRVTLRCSPRSGDLSVYWYQQSLDQGLQFLIQYYNGEERAKGNILERFSAQQFPDLHSELNLSSLELGDSALYFCASSPHPDRVNEQFFGPGTRLTVL.

This clonotype has ten or more counts. The chain couples TRBV20-1 to TRBJ2-7; no firm D call. This CDR3 contains 13 residues. Germline CDR1 and CDR2: DFQATT and SNEGSKA (reference sequence). V gave up 1 base and J gave up 2 bases, with 9 bases separating them. The CDR3 nucleotides read TGCAGTGCTAGAGGTAGTGGCGCCTACGAGCAGTACTTC. The encoded protein is CSARGSGAYEQYF.

The chain joins TRBV7-9 to TRBJ1-1, with no clear D. Per germline, CDR1 SEHNR and CDR2 FQNEAQ (reference sequence). This CDR3 is built from 14 residues. The V end was cut by 5 bases, the J end by 2 bases, with 12 bases between. The CDR3 DNA follows: TGTGCCAGCAGCCCCTCTCAGATAAACACTGAAGCTTTCTTT. It codes for CASSPSQINTEAFF.

This clonotype was recorded at least ten times. The chain recombines TRBV5-1 with TRBJ2-3; weak D call: TRBD1 (5 bases). Trimming removed 1 base from V and 3 bases from J, with 9 bases in between. The CDR3 has 14 residues. Germline V CDR1 and CDR2: SGHRS, YFSETQ. The CDR3 region is CASSLQGFTDTQYF. The CDR3 DNA reads TGCGCCAGCAGCTTGCAGGGATTTACAGATACGCAGTATTTT.

This clonotype was found many times. The CDR3, as DNA: TGTGCCAGCAGCCGAGACGACATCGGAGCCTACGAGCAGTACTTC. This encodes CASSRDDIGAYEQYF. V and J are TRBV14 and TRBJ2-7, with D unresolved. Between the trimmed V and J ends, which lost 4 bases and 2 bases, there was a span of 15 bases. Per the germline V gene, CDR1 is SGHDN and CDR2 is FVKESK. The CDR3 sequence is 15 residues long.

The sample holds a few counts of this clonotype. The chain is built from TRBV3-1 and TRBJ2-1; 9 bases match TRBD1. The CDR3 consists of 15 residues. The trim removed 1 base at V and 6 bases at J, leaving 4 bases unmatched. Germline-derived CDR1 and CDR2 are LGHDT and YNNKEL (reference sequence). The CDR3 sequence is CASSQGGQGANEQFF. DNA for the CDR3: TGTGCCAGCAGCCAAGGGGGACAGGGTGCCAATGAGCAGTTCTTC.

As regards this clonotype: With a much larger clone just one base away, this may be a read error. The rearrangement links TRBV9 to TRBJ2-3, with 14 bases identical to TRBD2. V gave up 5 bases and J gave up 4 bases; unmatched junction bases: 6. This CDR3 has 16 amino acids. The germline CDR1 and CDR2 sequences are SGDLS and YYNGEE. The DNA of the CDR3 is TGTGCCAGCAGGGAGGGACTAGCGGGAGCCGCAGATACGCAGTATTTT. This translates into CASREGLAGAADTQYF.